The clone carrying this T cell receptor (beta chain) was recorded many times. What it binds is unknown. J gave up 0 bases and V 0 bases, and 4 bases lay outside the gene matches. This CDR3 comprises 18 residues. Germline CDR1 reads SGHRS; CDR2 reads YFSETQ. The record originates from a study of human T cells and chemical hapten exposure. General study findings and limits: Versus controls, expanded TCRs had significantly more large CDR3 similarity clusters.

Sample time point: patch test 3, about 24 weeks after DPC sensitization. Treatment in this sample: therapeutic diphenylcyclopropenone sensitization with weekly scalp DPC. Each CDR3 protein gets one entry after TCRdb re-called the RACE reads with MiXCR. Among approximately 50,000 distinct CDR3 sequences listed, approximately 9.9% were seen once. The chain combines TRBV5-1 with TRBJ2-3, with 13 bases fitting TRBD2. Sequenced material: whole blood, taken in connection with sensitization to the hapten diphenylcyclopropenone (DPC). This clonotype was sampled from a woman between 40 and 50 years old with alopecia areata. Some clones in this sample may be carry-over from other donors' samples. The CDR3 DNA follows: TGCGCCAGCAGCTTGGGACTAGCGGGAGGAACTAGCACAGATACGCAGTATTTT. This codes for CASSLGLAGGTSTDTQYF.